The entry below gives a single T cell receptor (beta chain) sequence along with its context. Its target is not known. This specimen comes from a study of T cells in Graves' hyperthyroidism and ophthalmopathy. Germline V gene lookup returns CDR1 DFQATT and CDR2 SNEGSKA (reference sequence). J lost 2 bases, V lost 3 bases, and 7 bases had no gene match. The CDR3 has 14 amino acids. Diagnosis relied on clinical symptoms, serum thyroxine and TRAb, thyroid ultrasound and orbital computed tomography. Study outcomes and limitations: Through a model of 13 V-J features, ophthalmopathy was separated from stable hyperthyroidism. The model predicted ophthalmopathy a median around 6.5 months before onset.

Amplification yielded TCR beta CDR3 regions, with RNA transcripts as the source. A first-round RT-PCR of the TCR CDR3 used the HTBI primer set. MiXCR, applied by TCRdb to the multiplex PCR reads, yields one record per CDR3 protein. This table holds around 480,000 distinct CDR3 sequences, 13% to 15% found once. The clonotype originates from a woman younger than 30 with Graves' hyperthyroidism. This chain joins TRBV20-1 and TRBJ2-7; TRBD2 matches at 7 bases. Sample: blood. The CDR3 DNA reads as TGCAGTGCTAGTTATAGCGGGTTTACCTACGAGCAGTACTTC. This sequence encodes CSASYSGFTYEQYF.